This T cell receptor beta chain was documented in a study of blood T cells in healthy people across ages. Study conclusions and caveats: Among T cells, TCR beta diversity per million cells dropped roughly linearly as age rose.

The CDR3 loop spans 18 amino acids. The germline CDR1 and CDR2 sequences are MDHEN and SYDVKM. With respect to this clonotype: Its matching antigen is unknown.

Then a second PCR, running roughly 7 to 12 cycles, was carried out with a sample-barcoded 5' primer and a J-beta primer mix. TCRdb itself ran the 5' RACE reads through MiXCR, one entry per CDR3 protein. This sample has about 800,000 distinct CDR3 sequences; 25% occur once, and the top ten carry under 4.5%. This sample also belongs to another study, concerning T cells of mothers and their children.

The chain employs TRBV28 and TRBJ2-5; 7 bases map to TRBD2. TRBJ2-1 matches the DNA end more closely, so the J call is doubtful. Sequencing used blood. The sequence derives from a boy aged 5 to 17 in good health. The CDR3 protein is CASSLFGGGGPNYNEQFF. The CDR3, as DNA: TGTGCCAGCAGTTTATTCGGCGGGGGAGGGCCTAACTACAATGAGCAGTTCTTC.